The 10 T cell receptor beta chains presented below share a single source sample, sequenced in a study of blood T cell repertoires in COVID-19. The repertoire was sequenced with immunoSEQ multiplex PCR; TCRdb's copy has only in-frame clones and lacks some. This sample has about 150,000 clones, with 76% found just once. The material sequenced was peripheral blood. The receptors come from a woman of 80 years or more with acute or convalescent COVID-19.

The chain employs TRBV4-3 and TRBJ1-4; no definite D call. Trimming pared 0 bases from V and 8 bases from J, leaving 10 bases between. Germline V lookup: CDR1 LGHNA, CDR2 YSLEER. This CDR3 is 14 amino acids long. DNA of the CDR3: TGCGCCAGCAGCCAAGAGGGCAGGATGGAAAAACTGTTTTTT. Translating gives CASSQEGRMEKLFF.

The chain links TRBV4-3 to TRBJ2-3; D might be TRBD2 (6 bases). Germline values: CDR1 LGHNA, CDR2 YSLEER. The CDR3 contains 16 residues. Trimming removed 1 base from V and 1 base from J, with 12 bases in between. The CDR3: CASSQAWASGTDTQYF. CDR3 DNA: TGCGCCAGCAGCCAAGCCTGGGCTAGCGGCACAGATACGCAGTATTTT.

The chain combines TRBV25-1 with TRBJ2-3, with D possibly TRBD2 on 6 matching bases. V was shortened by 7 bases and J by 4 bases, with 9 bases between the two germline ends. The CDR3 totals 12 residues. Germline V CDR1 and CDR2: MGHDK, SYGVNS. This chain's CDR3 is CASTSAADTQYF. Here the CDR3 DNA reads TGTGCCAGCACTAGCGCGGCAGATACGCAGTATTTT.

The V gene is TRBV13, the J gene TRBJ1-3; 7 bases map to TRBD1. V lost 3 bases to trimming and J lost 0 bases; unmatched junction nucleotides: 20. The length of the CDR3 is 21 residues. The germline CDR1 and CDR2 sequences are PRHDT and FYEKMQ (reference sequence). In DNA form, the CDR3 reads TGTGCCAGCAGCTTCCAACCCCAGGGGGTCCTCACAAAGATCTCTGGAAACACCATATATTTT. It translates to CASSFQPQGVLTKISGNTIYF.

The chain links TRBV7-9 to TRBJ2-7, with 8 bases lining up with TRBD1. V lost 1 base and J lost 1; bases outside the gene matches: 9. Germline V gene data show CDR1 as SEHNR and CDR2 as FQNEAQ (reference sequence). The CDR3 is made up of 17 amino acids. As DNA, the CDR3 is TGTGCCAGCAGCTTAGTTCTAGATGGACAGGGATCCTACGAGCAGTACTTC. Encoded protein: CASSLVLDGQGSYEQYF. The entire variable domain, with the rest obtained from reference TRBV7-9 and TRBJ2-7, is as follows: DTGVSQNPRHKITKRGQNVTFRCDPISEHNRLYWYRQTLGQGPEFLTYFQNEAQLEKSRLLSDRFSAERPKGSFSTLEIQRTEQGDSAMYLCASSLVLDGQGSYEQYFGPGTRLTVT.

This sequence joins TRBV30 and TRBJ2-1; possible D gene TRBD2, 5 bases. The V and J ends lost 3 bases and 5 bases respectively, with 14 bases between them. Germline CDR1 and CDR2: GTSNPN and SVGIG (reference sequence). The CDR3 contains 14 residues. The CDR3 loop reads CAWRRLARNNEQFF. Written as DNA, the CDR3 is TGTGCCTGGAGGAGGCTAGCCCGTAACAATGAGCAGTTCTTC.

This clone occurred a few times. The rearrangement links TRBV6-5 to TRBJ2-7, with 7 bases lining up with TRBD1. Germline V gene data show CDR1 as MNHEY and CDR2 as SVGAGI. J gave up 2 bases and V 5 bases, and 9 bases lay outside the gene matches. The CDR3 length is 15 residues. CDR3 amino acids: CASSPPGQVTYEQYF. CDR3 in DNA: TGTGCCAGCAGTCCTCCTGGACAGGTCACCTACGAGCAGTACTTC.

DNA of the CDR3: TGTGCCAGCAGCTTATCCGGCCAGGACTGGCCACCCCTCCACTTT. Translation: CASSLSGQDWPPLHF. The rearrangement uses TRBV7-2 and TRBJ1-6; D remains ambiguous. The V and J ends lost 2 bases and 11 bases respectively, with 16 bases between them. Germline CDR1 and CDR2: SGHTA and FQGNSA. The CDR3 is 15 amino acids.

V gene TRBV5-8 combines with J gene TRBJ2-1; 11 bases are shared with TRBD2. The V gene end was trimmed by 4 bases and the J gene end by 5 bases; junction bases not matched to a gene: 8. Germline lookup yields CDR1 SGHTS and CDR2 YDEGEE. This CDR3 is 16 amino acids long. The CDR3 spells CASSRLAGRPHNEQFF. The CDR3, as DNA: TGTGCCAGCAGCCGACTAGCGGGGCGGCCCCACAATGAGCAGTTCTTC. The full variable domain, with the rest looked up from reference TRBV5-8 and TRBJ2-1, is EAGVTQSPTHLIKTRGQQATLRCSPISGHTSVYWYQQALGLGLQFLLWYDEGEERNRGNFPPRFSGRQFPNYSSELNVNALELEDSALYLCASSRLAGRPHNEQFFGPGTRLTVL.

This clone was detected a few times. The chain links TRBV14 to TRBJ2-1; 14 nucleotides match TRBD2. CDR3 size: 15 residues. Looked up from germline, CDR1 is SGHDN and CDR2 is FVKESK. J gave up 6 bases and V 3 bases, and 1 base lay outside the gene matches. CDR3 amino acids: CASSQTSGRANEQFF. CDR3 nucleotides: TGTGCCAGCAGCCAGACTAGCGGGAGGGCCAATGAGCAGTTCTTC.